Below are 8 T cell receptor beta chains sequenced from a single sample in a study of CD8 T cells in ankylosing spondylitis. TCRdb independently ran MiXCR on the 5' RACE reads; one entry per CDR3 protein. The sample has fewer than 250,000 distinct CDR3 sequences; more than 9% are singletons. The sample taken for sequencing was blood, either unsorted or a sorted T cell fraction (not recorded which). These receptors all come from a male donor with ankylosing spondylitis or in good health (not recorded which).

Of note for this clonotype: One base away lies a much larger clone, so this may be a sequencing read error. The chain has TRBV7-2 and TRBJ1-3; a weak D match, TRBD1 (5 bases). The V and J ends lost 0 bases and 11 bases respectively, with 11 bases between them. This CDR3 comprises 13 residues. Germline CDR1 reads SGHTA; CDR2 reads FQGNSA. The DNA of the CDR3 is TGTGCCAGCAGCTTAGCCCCGGGGCACCCCATATATTTT. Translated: CASSLAPGHPIYF.

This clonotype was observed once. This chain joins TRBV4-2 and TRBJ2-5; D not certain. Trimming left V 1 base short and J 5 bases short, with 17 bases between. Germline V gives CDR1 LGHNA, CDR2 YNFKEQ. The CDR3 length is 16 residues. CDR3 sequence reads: CASSQVAGGVGETQYF. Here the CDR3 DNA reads TGTGCCAGCAGCCAAGTAGCAGGTGGGGTTGGTGAGACCCAGTACTTC.

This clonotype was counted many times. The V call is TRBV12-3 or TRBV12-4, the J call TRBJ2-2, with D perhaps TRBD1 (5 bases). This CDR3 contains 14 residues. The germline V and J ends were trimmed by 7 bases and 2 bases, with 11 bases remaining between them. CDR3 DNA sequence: TGTGCCAGCACCAAGACAGAAAACACCGGGGAGCTGTTTTTT. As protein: CASTKTENTGELFF.

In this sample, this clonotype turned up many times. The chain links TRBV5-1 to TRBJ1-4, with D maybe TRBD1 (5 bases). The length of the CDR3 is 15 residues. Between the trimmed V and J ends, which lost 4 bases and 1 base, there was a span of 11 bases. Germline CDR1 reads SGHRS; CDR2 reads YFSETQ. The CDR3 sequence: CASSPRDGTNEKLFF. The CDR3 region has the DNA TGCGCCAGCAGCCCCCGGGACGGAACTAATGAAAAACTGTTTTTT.

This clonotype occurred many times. The CDR3 DNA follows: TGCGCCAGCAGCCCGGGGACCCCAAACACCGGGGAGCTGTTTTTT. It yields the protein CASSPGTPNTGELFF. The chain carries TRBV5-1 and TRBJ2-2, with D perhaps being TRBD1 or TRBD2 (5 bases each). CDR3 length equals 15 residues. Trimming removed 4 bases at V and 2 bases at J, with 12 bases between. CDR1 and CDR2 (germline): SGHRS, YFSETQ.

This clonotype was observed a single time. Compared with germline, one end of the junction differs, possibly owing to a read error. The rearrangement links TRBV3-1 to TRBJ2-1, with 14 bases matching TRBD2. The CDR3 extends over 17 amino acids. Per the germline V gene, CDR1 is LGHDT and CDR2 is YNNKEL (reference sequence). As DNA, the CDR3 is TGTGCCAGCAGCCGCCGGACTAGCGGGAGGACAAACAATGGGCAGTTCTTC. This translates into CASSRRTSGRTNNGQFF.

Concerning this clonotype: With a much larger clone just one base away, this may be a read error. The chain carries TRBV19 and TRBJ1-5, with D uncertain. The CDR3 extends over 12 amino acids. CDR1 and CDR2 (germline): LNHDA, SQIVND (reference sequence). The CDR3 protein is CTSSSITQPQHF. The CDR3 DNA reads TGTACCAGTAGTTCGATTACTCAGCCCCAGCATTTT.

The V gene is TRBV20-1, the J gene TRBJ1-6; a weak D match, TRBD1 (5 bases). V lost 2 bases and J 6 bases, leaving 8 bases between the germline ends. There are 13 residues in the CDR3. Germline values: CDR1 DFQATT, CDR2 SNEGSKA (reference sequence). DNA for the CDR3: TGCAGTGCTAGATCCGGGGGTAATTCACCCCTCCACTTT. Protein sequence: CSARSGGNSPLHF.